Described below is a single T cell receptor (beta chain) sequence and its context. Its antigen remains unidentified. CDR3 length equals 18 residues. The time point was: sample taken at primary tumor resection. No cell sorting; template was whole RNA from tumor, lung tissue or PBMC. Patients with untreated early-stage non-small cell lung cancer, numbering more than 55, were the donors. The data stem from a study of spatial heterogeneity in lung cancer. Study overall: Sequences of the beta chain were consistently detected in greater numbers than alpha-chain sequences. Broader study findings: There were more appearances of ubiquitous expanded tumor TCRs in blood at resection than at follow-up.

MiXCR, run by TCRdb on the 5' RACE reads, gives a single entry per CDR3 protein. Of 20,000 to 25,000 distinct CDR3 sequences listed, about 3% are singletons. The source is a female donor with early-stage non-small cell lung cancer. V and J are TRBV3-2 and TRBJ1-1; the table's TRBD1 call for D was not verified on the DNA. TRBV3-2 has pseudogene status. The sequenced sample was PBMCs, obtained at surgery. Written as DNA, the CDR3 is TGTGCCAGCAGCCAAGTTTGGGCAGTTAGACAGGCGAACACTGAAGCTTTCTTT. It is translated as CASSQVWAVRQANTEAFF.